The 8 T cell receptor beta chains listed next were all sequenced from one sample in a study of blood T cells in healthy people across ages. The authors ran a second PCR of about 6 to 11 cycles using a sample-barcoded 5' primer and a J-beta primer mix. MiXCR, applied by TCRdb to the 5' RACE reads, yields one record per CDR3 protein. The sample lists 800,000 to 950,000 distinct CDR3 sequences, approximately 49% occurring once. The sequenced material came from blood. The source is a man aged 25-40 years in good health.

The chain combines TRBV28 with TRBJ2-1; D is ambiguous. The CDR3 consists of 13 residues. Trimming removed 7 bases from V and 9 bases from J, with 16 bases in between. The germline V gene encodes CDR1 MDHEN and CDR2 SYDVKM. CDR3 bases: TGTGCCAGCACCCAGATCGACTGGGGTGAGCAGTTCTTC. It translates to CASTQIDWGEQFF.

This chain connects TRBV6-1 to TRBJ2-5, with D uncertain. This CDR3 is 14 amino acids long. The germline CDR1 and CDR2 sequences are MNHNS and SASEGT. The germline V and J ends were trimmed by 1 base and 0 bases, with 6 bases remaining between them. DNA of the CDR3: TGTGCCAGCAGTGAAGGGACGAACCAAGAGACCCAGTACTTC. Translation gives CASSEGTNQETQYF.

The chain recombines TRBV21-1 with TRBJ1-5; the table's TRBD1 call for D was not verified on the DNA. TRBV21-1 is noted as a pseudogene. This CDR3 is 19 amino acids long. CDR3 nucleotides: TGTGCCAGCAGCAAAGTTTATGGTCCGTGGGACCCCGGGGGTCAGCCCCAGCATTTT. This codes for CASSKVYGPWDPGGQPQHF.

The rearrangement uses TRBV12-3 or TRBV12-4 and TRBJ1-5, with TRBD1 matching over 9 bases. The CDR3 is made up of 18 amino acids. Unmatched junction bases numbered 18, after V lost 5 bases and J lost 7 bases. CDR3 region: CASSLTGTGKGWAQPQHF. The CDR3 DNA is TGTGCCAGCAGTCTCACCGGGACAGGGAAGGGGTGGGCCCAGCCCCAGCATTTT.

As regards this clonotype: Possible read error: a much larger clone is one base away. V and J are TRBV3-1 and TRBJ1-2, with TRBD1 matching 10 bases. The CDR3 totals 14 residues. Germline assignment: CDR1 LGHDT and CDR2 YNNKEL (reference sequence). The CDR3 loop is CASNRGQGNYDYTF. CDR3 DNA: TGTGCCAGCAACCGGGGACAGGGGAACTATGACTACACCTTC.

The chain recombines TRBV6-1 with TRBJ2-5; D is uncertain. V lost 11 bases to trimming and J lost 7 bases, with 8 bases between them. The CDR3 is 9 residues long. Germline-derived CDR1 and CDR2 are MNHNS and SASEGT. The CDR3 sequence is CAGSGTQYF. CDR3 DNA: TGTGCCGGGTCGGGGACCCAGTACTTC.

This rearrangement joins TRBV3-1 to TRBJ2-5; 7 bases are a match to TRBD2. CDR1 LGHDT and CDR2 YNNKEL come from the germline V gene (reference sequence). The CDR3 has 13 amino acids. The junction had 6 bases not matched to a gene; V was cut back by 8 bases and J by 3 bases. CDR3 in DNA: TGTGCCAGCGTTCCCGGGGGGAAAGAGACCCAGTACTTC. Protein product: CASVPGGKETQYF.

The chain links TRBV6-2 or TRBV6-3 to TRBJ2-3; D may be TRBD2 (5 bases). CDR1 MNHEY and CDR2 SVGEGT come from the germline V gene. V lost 5 bases to trimming and J lost 2 bases, with 14 bases between them. CDR3 length: 15 residues. CDR3 region: CASSTRVAYTDTQYF. CDR3 bases: TGTGCCAGCAGTACTAGGGTAGCGTACACAGATACGCAGTATTTT.